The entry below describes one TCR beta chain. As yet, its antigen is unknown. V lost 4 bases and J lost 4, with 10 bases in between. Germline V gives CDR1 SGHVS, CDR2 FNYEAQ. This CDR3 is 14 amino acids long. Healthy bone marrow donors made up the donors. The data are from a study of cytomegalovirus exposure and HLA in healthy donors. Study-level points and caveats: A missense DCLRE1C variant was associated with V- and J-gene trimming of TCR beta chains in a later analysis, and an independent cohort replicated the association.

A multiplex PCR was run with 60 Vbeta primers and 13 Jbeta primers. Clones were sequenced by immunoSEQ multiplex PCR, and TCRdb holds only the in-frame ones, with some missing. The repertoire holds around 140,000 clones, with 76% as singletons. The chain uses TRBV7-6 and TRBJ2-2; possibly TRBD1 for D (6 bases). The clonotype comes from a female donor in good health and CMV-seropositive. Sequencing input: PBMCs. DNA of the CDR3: TGTGCCAGCAGCTACAGGGAAAGCACCGGGGAGCTGTTTTTT. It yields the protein CASSYRESTGELFF.